The 21 T cell receptor beta chains in this list originate from one sample, sequenced in a study of monozygotic twins with inflammatory bowel disease. TCRdb re-called the 5' RACE reads, yielding one record per CDR3 amino acid sequence without DNA. The table lists about 130,000 distinct CDR3 sequences. Material for sequencing was blood. The receptors were sampled from a human donor with ulcerative colitis or Crohn's disease, or a healthy co-twin of an affected twin (not recorded which).

V usage is TRBV21-1 and J usage is TRBJ2-7. TRBV21-1 is a pseudogene segment. The CDR3 sequence is 13 residues long. CDR3 residues: CASSKGSPYEQYF.

The J gene is TRBJ2-1, the V gene TRBV10-3; as DNA is missing, the TRBD2 call by TCRdb cannot be tested. The germline gives CDR1 ENHRY, CDR2 SYGVKD. The CDR3 contains 14 residues. CDR3 loop: CAAGATSVYNEQFF.

The J gene is TRBJ2-1, the V gene TRBV14; with no DNA, the TCRdb D assignment of TRBD1 cannot be verified. The V gene's germline CDR1 is SGHDN and CDR2 FVKESK. This CDR3 is 15 amino acids long. CDR3 region: CASSIRRGVHNEQFF.

V is TRBV10-3 and J is TRBJ1-4; as DNA is missing, the TRBD1 call by TCRdb cannot be tested. The germline CDR1 and CDR2 sequences are ENHRY and SYGVKD. This CDR3 spans 15 amino acids. The CDR3 is CAIGQTGAPNEKLFF.

This sequence joins TRBV5-1 and TRBJ2-3; TCRdb's D gene call, TRBD2, goes unchecked for lack of DNA. The CDR3 is made up of 14 amino acids. The germline V gene encodes CDR1 SGHRS and CDR2 YFSETQ. The CDR3 reads CASRAGTSTDTQYF.

V and J are TRBV9 and TRBJ2-7; without DNA, the TCRdb call of TRBD1 cannot be checked. The CDR3 length is 15 residues. Germline CDR1 and CDR2: SGDLS and YYNGEE. The CDR3 is CASSVSGTGVYEQYF.

This chain's CDR3 is CSAMTSDSYNEQFF. J is TRBJ2-1 and V is TRBV20-1. Germline CDR1 reads DFQATT; CDR2 reads SNEGSKA (reference sequence). The CDR3 is made up of 14 amino acids.

The chain links TRBV7-2 to TRBJ2-7; absent DNA, TCRdb's TRBD1 call cannot be checked. In germline, CDR1 is SGHTA, CDR2 FQGNSA. The CDR3 consists of 16 residues. This chain's CDR3 is CASSSLGAGGPYEQYF. Combining the CDR3 with reference TRBV7-2 and TRBJ2-7 gives the whole variable domain GAGVSQSPSNKVTEKGKDVELRCDPISGHTALYWYRQSLGQGLEFLIYFQGNSAPDKSGLPSDRFSAERTGGSVSTLTIQRTQQEDSAVYLCASSSLGAGGPYEQYFGPGTRLTVT.

CDR3 sequence reads: CATSEPRDSYNEQFF. The genes are TRBV24-1 and TRBJ2-1; without DNA, the TCRdb call of TRBD1 cannot be checked. The CDR3 is made up of 15 amino acids. CDR1 KGHDR and CDR2 SFDVKD come from the germline V gene.

The J gene is TRBJ2-7, the V gene TRBV30; the TCRdb D gene call, TRBD1, has no DNA to confirm it. The CDR3 length is 14 residues. Germline-derived CDR1 and CDR2 are GTSNPN and SVGIG (reference sequence). CDR3 region: CAWMRDRATYEQYF.

The CDR3 sequence is CSAFSSGRSYNEQFF. J is TRBJ2-1 and V is TRBV20-1; there is no DNA to check the TCRdb D call of TRBD2. The CDR3 runs 15 residues. Germline-derived CDR1 and CDR2 are DFQATT and SNEGSKA (reference sequence).

The chain links TRBV19 to TRBJ2-6; the TRBD2 assignment by TCRdb is unverifiable without DNA. Germline V lookup: CDR1 LNHDA, CDR2 SQIVND (reference sequence). The CDR3 sequence is 17 residues long. The CDR3 protein is CASRFLAAASGANVLTF.

The chain carries TRBV28 and TRBJ2-6; TCRdb proposes TRBD1, but this gene call is untestable without DNA. From germline, CDR1 is MDHEN and CDR2 SYDVKM. This CDR3 is built from 16 residues. The CDR3 region is CASSLGQVSGANVLTF. The full variable domain, its missing parts supplied by reference TRBV28 and TRBJ2-6, is DVKVTQSSRYLVKRTGEKVFLECVQDMDHENMFWYRQDPGLGLRLIYFSYDVKMKEKGDIPEGYSVSREKKERFSLILESASTNQTSMYLCASSLGQVSGANVLTFGAGSRLTVL.

The chain recombines TRBV6-1 with TRBJ2-4. Germline values: CDR1 MNHNS, CDR2 SASEGT. CDR3 length: 14 amino acids. CDR3 in amino acids: CASRGAATKNIQYF.

This chain links TRBV7-9 with TRBJ1-2; the TCRdb call, TRBD1, lacks DNA for checking. In germline, CDR1 is SEHNR, CDR2 FQNEAQ (reference sequence). This CDR3 comprises 14 residues. The CDR3 sequence is CASSFDSFNYGYTF.

V is TRBV6-6 and J is TRBJ2-7; the D call of TRBD1 rests on TCRdb alone, since no DNA is present to check it. Per the germline V gene, CDR1 is MNHNY and CDR2 is SVGAGI (reference sequence). The CDR3 has 13 amino acids. The CDR3 reads CASSTPVYWEQYF.

V usage is TRBV29-1 and J usage is TRBJ1-2; TCRdb lists TRBD1, though no DNA is available to test this call. In germline, CDR1 is SQVTM, CDR2 ANQGSEA. The CDR3 totals 13 residues. The CDR3: CSTSGTASYGYTF.

This chain joins TRBV12-3 or TRBV12-4 and TRBJ1-5; TCRdb designates TRBD1, a call that cannot be tested without DNA. This CDR3 comprises 14 residues. The CDR3 loop is CANSLTDLAQPQHF.

The J gene is TRBJ2-3, the V gene TRBV9; lacking DNA, the TRBD2 call made by TCRdb goes unchecked. CDR1 is SGDLS and CDR2 is YYNGEE in the germline V gene. The CDR3 runs to 16 residues. The CDR3 region is CASSVGSGSSTDTQYF.

The genes are TRBV4-1 and TRBJ2-3; the D call of TRBD2 rests on TCRdb alone, since no DNA is present to check it. The CDR3 runs to 17 residues. The germline CDR1 and CDR2 sequences are MGHRA and YSYEKL. The CDR3 here is CASSPLGGRPSTDTQYF.

The chain is built from TRBV7-2 and TRBJ2-1; the D call from TCRdb, TRBD1, cannot be confirmed without DNA. The CDR3 covers 15 residues. Germline loops: CDR1 SGHTA, CDR2 FQGNSA. This CDR3 reads CASNLGGVSYNEQFF.